This T cell receptor (beta chain) was captured in a study of T cells after yellow fever vaccination. The CDR3 length is 14 residues. Per germline, CDR1 DFQATT and CDR2 SNEGSKA (reference sequence). Trimming removed 6 bases from V and 1 base from J; junction bases left unmatched: 5. TCRdb redid the calling of the 5' RACE reads with MiXCR, one entry per CDR3 protein. The sample has more than 200,000 distinct CDR3 sequences, roughly 3.7% seen once. The chain couples TRBV20-1 to TRBJ2-3, with 9 bases identical to TRBD2. The source of this sequence is a man younger than 35 who received the YFV17D yellow fever vaccine. Specimen: PBMCs, collected 15 days after the yellow fever booster vaccination. CDR3 region: CSAGPSGGTDTQYF. The CDR3 coding sequence is TGCAGTGCAGGCCCTAGCGGGGGCACAGATACGCAGTATTTT.